This TCR beta chain was captured by sequencing in a study of shared clonotypes between healthy human individuals. The sorted-subset replicate PCRs were given roughly 190 ng DNA, which is about 30,000 T cell genomes. Profiling relied on immunoSEQ multiplex PCR, and the TCRdb table lists in-frame clones only, not all of them. The top ten clones hold over 1.5% of a sample with about 2.1 million clones, just under 95% of them seen once. Germline values: CDR1 MNHEY, CDR2 SMNVEV (reference sequence). The CDR3 length is 14 residues. Deletions cut 0 bases from V and 5 bases from J, with 11 bases between. Study-wide findings and caveats: Compared with clonotypes that all four donors shared, non-shared clonotypes had lower generation probabilities.

Points on this clone: The antigen remains undetermined.

CD45RO-negative, CCR7-positively selected cells formed the naive CD8 fraction, excluding terminally differentiated effector memory CD45RA+ cells. The chain carries TRBV27 and TRBJ2-7; perhaps D is TRBD1 or TRBD2 (5 bases each). What was sequenced was naive CD8+ T cells from PBMCs. The receptor was derived from a young man in good health. Some clones in this sample may be carry-over from other donors' samples. This CDR3 is CASSLSGGVNEQYF. As DNA, the CDR3 is TGTGCCAGCAGTTTATCTGGGGGAGTTAACGAGCAGTACTTC.